Each of the 29 T cell receptor beta chains below was sequenced from the same sample in a study of T cell responses to AZD1222 COVID-19 vaccine (dated by TCRdb to about 2021). Per the publication, the time point label means: about 28 days (+/-7) after the second vaccine dose. Libraries came from the immunoSEQ multiplex PCR assay. This immuneACCESS table, as held by TCRdb, lists in-frame sequences with V and J called but not all clones. Of the missing ones, under half trace to an unresolved V gene in checked studies; the others have no known cause. A total of around 26,000 clones appear in this sample, about 90% of them only once. About 2.7% of the sample is in the top ten clones. Sequences were derived from peripheral blood, sampled 28 days after the second AZD1222 dose. These receptors originate from an adult who received the AZD1222 COVID-19 vaccine.

The chain has TRBV7-2 and TRBJ1-5; D might be TRBD1 (6 bases). CDR3 length equals 14 residues. Germline assignment: CDR1 SGHTA and CDR2 FQGNSA. V lost 2 bases and J 6 bases, leaving 11 bases between the germline ends. Here the CDR3 DNA reads TGTGCCAGCAGCTTATCGCCAGGGGCTCAGCCCCAGCATTTT. This encodes CASSLSPGAQPQHF.

The V gene is TRBV4-1, the J gene TRBJ2-7, with a tentative D call TRBD1 (5 bases). Germline V gives CDR1 MGHRA, CDR2 YSYEKL. The CDR3 consists of 17 residues. V was cut by 3 bases and J by 3 bases, with 21 bases left in between. DNA of the CDR3: TGCGCCAGCAGCCACCCCCTCCGGACACGAAACAACTACGAGCAGTACTTC. Translation: CASSHPLRTRNNYEQYF.

The rearrangement uses TRBV11-2 and TRBJ2-5, with 9 bases matching TRBD2. Germline CDR1 is SGHAT and CDR2 is FQNNGV. The CDR3 covers 14 residues. Trimming removed 6 bases from V and 4 bases from J; junction bases left unmatched: 6. DNA of the CDR3: TGTGCCAGCAGTATCAGCGGGGGGAGAGAGACCCAGTACTTC. This translates into CASSISGGRETQYF.

The chain recombines TRBV6-2 or TRBV6-3 with TRBJ2-7, with 10 bases aligning to TRBD2. V shed 4 bases, J shed 0 bases, and the junction held 3 bases outside the gene matches. The CDR3 is made up of 15 amino acids. Germline-derived CDR1 and CDR2 are MNHEY and SVGEGT. CDR3 DNA sequence: TGTGCCAGCAGTTCCACTAGCGGGGTCTCCTACGAGCAGTACTTC. The encoded protein is CASSSTSGVSYEQYF.

The chain carries TRBV11-2 and TRBJ1-2; D possibly corresponds to TRBD1 (6 bases). Germline CDR1 and CDR2: SGHAT and FQNNGV. The CDR3 totals 13 residues. V lost 3 bases and J 7 bases, leaving 12 bases between the germline ends. CDR3 in amino acids: CASSFRDKGGYTF. CDR3 nucleotide sequence: TGTGCCAGCAGCTTCCGGGACAAGGGTGGCTACACCTTC.

The rearrangement links TRBV10-1 to TRBJ1-3, with D tentatively TRBD1 (5 bases). Germline V gene lookup returns CDR1 WNHNN and CDR2 SYGVQD (reference sequence). The CDR3 is 14 amino acids. Trimming shortened V by 5 bases and J by 4 bases, and 12 bases separated the two germline ends. The CDR3 protein is CASSIQGFGNTIYF. In DNA form, the CDR3 reads TGCGCCAGCAGTATTCAGGGCTTCGGAAACACCATATATTTT.

The chain links TRBV4-3 to TRBJ2-2; D is perhaps TRBD2 (6 bases). Germline V gene lookup returns CDR1 LGHNA and CDR2 YSLEER. Trimming cost V 3 bases and J 5 bases, with 10 bases left between them. The CDR3 has 14 amino acids. In DNA, the CDR3 is TGCGCCAGCAGCCAGGGGGGTGGTACCGGGGAGCTGTTTTTT. As protein: CASSQGGGTGELFF.

This chain uses TRBV13 with TRBJ1-1; D gene ambiguous. Germline V gives CDR1 PRHDT, CDR2 FYEKMQ (reference sequence). Deletions cut 4 bases from V and 4 bases from J, with 10 bases between. The CDR3 runs 13 residues. This CDR3 is CASSYYPGTEAFF. CDR3 in DNA: TGTGCCAGCAGCTATTACCCGGGCACTGAAGCTTTCTTT.

The CDR3 loop is CASSLARRGETQYF. The CDR3 bases are TGCGCCAGCAGCTTGGCCCGACGAGGGGAGACCCAGTACTTC. The V call is TRBV5-1, the J call TRBJ2-5; D might be TRBD2 (5 bases). CDR1 is SGHRS, CDR2 YFSETQ, per germline. V was trimmed by 0 bases and J by 5 bases, leaving 11 bases between them. The CDR3 contains 14 residues.

V usage is TRBV27 and J usage is TRBJ2-2; D is tentatively TRBD1 or TRBD2 (6 bases each). Looked up from germline, CDR1 is MNHEY and CDR2 is SMNVEV (reference sequence). The V end lost 2 bases, the J end lost 5 bases, and 18 bases lay between the germline ends. The CDR3 is 17 residues long. The CDR3 is CASSLGRTELRTGELFF. The CDR3 DNA follows: TGTGCCAGCAGTTTAGGGAGGACAGAACTTAGAACCGGGGAGCTGTTTTTT.

The chain is built from TRBV7-2 and TRBJ2-5; D gene unclear. Trimming left V 4 bases short and J 5 bases short, with 8 bases between. CDR3 length equals 12 residues. CDR1 and CDR2 (germline): SGHTA, FQGNSA. The CDR3 here is CASSSPLETQYF. In DNA form, the CDR3 reads TGTGCCAGCAGCTCCCCCTTGGAGACCCAGTACTTC.

This clone has just one count. V is TRBV7-2 and J is TRBJ2-3; TRBD2 aligns across 11 bases. Germline CDR1 and CDR2: SGHTA and FQGNSA. V lost 4 bases, J lost 5 bases, and 11 bases stayed unmatched. This CDR3 comprises 17 residues. CDR3 DNA sequence: TGTGCCAGCAGCTCCAAACTCCTAGCGGGGGGAGGAGATACGCAGTATTTT. Encoded protein: CASSSKLLAGGGDTQYF.

The rearrangement joins TRBV6-2 or TRBV6-3 to TRBJ1-6; D gene ambiguous. Trimming cost V 5 bases and J 4 bases, with 9 bases left between them. CDR3 length equals 14 residues. Germline lookup yields CDR1 MNHEY and CDR2 SVGEGT. This CDR3 is CASSRREYNSPLHF. Written as DNA, the CDR3 is TGTGCCAGCAGTCGCCGGGAGTATAATTCACCCCTCCACTTT.

The chain links TRBV5-8 to TRBJ1-3; maybe TRBD1 (6 bases). This CDR3 contains 15 residues. Germline-derived CDR1 and CDR2 are SGHTS and YDEGEE. V was trimmed by 1 base and J by 7 bases, leaving 15 bases between them. CDR3 loop: CASSLNGGIRNTIYF. CDR3 coding DNA: TGTGCCAGCAGCTTGAACGGGGGCATACGGAACACCATATATTTT.

The V gene is TRBV6-7, the J gene TRBJ1-3; no clear D. TRBV6-7 is sorted into the ORF group, with uncertain function. V was pared by 6 bases and J by 2 bases, with 11 bases between. The CDR3 is 14 residues long. The CDR3: CASRNPGAGNTIYF. CDR3 DNA: TGTGCCAGCAGAAACCCCGGGGCTGGAAACACCATATATTTT.

The CDR3 spells CASSLAARTKPYEQYF. The CDR3 region has the DNA TGTGCCAGCAGCTTAGCGGCCAGAACGAAACCCTACGAGCAGTACTTC. The gene calls are TRBV7-2 and TRBJ2-7; D is undetermined. The V and J ends lost 0 bases and 2 bases respectively, with 14 bases between them. CDR1 is SGHTA and CDR2 is FQGNSA in the germline V gene. The CDR3 totals 16 residues.

V and J are TRBV7-2 and TRBJ1-4, with 9 bases identical to TRBD1. This CDR3 has 13 residues. V dropped 5 bases and J dropped 15; count of bases not matched to a gene: 10. CDR1 SGHTA and CDR2 FQGNSA come from the germline V gene. For the CDR3, the DNA is TGTGCCAGCAGCAGGGGACAGGGTGGGATCTTGTTTTTT. Protein: CASSRGQGGILFF.

The rearrangement links TRBV7-8 to TRBJ1-1; tentative D call: TRBD1 (5 bases). The germline V gene has CDR1 SGHVS and CDR2 FQNEAQ. V dropped 4 bases and J dropped 10 bases, with 16 bases sitting between them. The length of the CDR3 is 13 residues. In DNA form, the CDR3 reads TGTGCCAGCAGCTCGGTGGAGTTGAGGGGAGCTTTCTTT. Its protein is CASSSVELRGAFF.

The chain recombines TRBV12-3 or TRBV12-4 with TRBJ2-4, with D possibly matching TRBD1 (5 bases). CDR3 size: 12 residues. V was shortened by 6 bases and J by 10 bases, with 13 bases between the two germline ends. CDR3 protein: CASRRDSLIQYF. The CDR3 nucleotides are TGTGCCAGCAGAAGAGACAGTCTTATTCAGTACTTC.

V is TRBV12-5 and J is TRBJ2-3, with D maybe TRBD2 (6 bases). This CDR3 is 16 amino acids long. CDR1 and CDR2 from the germline V gene are LGHNT and FRNRAP. The V and J ends lost 9 bases and 1 base respectively, with 20 bases between them. The CDR3 coding sequence is TGTGCTAGCCCCGGACCCTCGGGACTCCGCACAGATACGCAGTATTTT. The encoded protein is CASPGPSGLRTDTQYF.

This clone was picked up one time. The rearrangement joins TRBV4-2 to TRBJ2-3; D tentatively reads TRBD1 or TRBD2 (6 bases each). Deletions cut 3 bases from V and 0 bases from J, with 16 bases between. CDR1 is LGHNA and CDR2 is YNFKEQ in the germline V gene. This CDR3 is built from 17 residues. CDR3 coding DNA: TGTGCCAGCAGCCAGGTGGTTGGGGGGCCTAGCACAGATACGCAGTATTTT. Its protein is CASSQVVGGPSTDTQYF.

The chain couples TRBV13 to TRBJ2-1, with 11 bases identical to TRBD2. The CDR3 loop spans 16 amino acids. Germline V gene sequence: CDR1 PRHDT, CDR2 FYEKMQ (reference sequence). With V trimmed by 2 bases and J by 2 bases, 2 bases remained unmatched. The CDR3, as DNA: TGTGCCAGCAGCTTAACTAGCGGGGGTACCTACAATGAGCAGTTCTTC. It encodes CASSLTSGGTYNEQFF.

V and J are TRBV7-2 and TRBJ1-2; D unresolved. The CDR3 runs 14 residues. Trimming stripped 1 base from V and 8 bases from J, with 14 bases between. CDR1 SGHTA and CDR2 FQGNSA come from the germline V gene. The CDR3 nucleotides read TGTGCCAGCAGCTTAGGGCAGGCCACCTACGGCTACACCTTC. Translating it yields CASSLGQATYGYTF.

This clone was counted only a few times. The CDR3 reads CASNALRDSSGNTIYF. CDR3 sequence (DNA): TGTGCCAGTAATGCATTACGGGACAGCTCTGGAAACACCATATATTTT. The V call is TRBV19, the J call TRBJ1-3, with TRBD1 matching over 7 bases. The CDR3 length is 16 residues. The trim removed 7 bases at V and 0 bases at J, leaving 9 bases unmatched. Germline CDR1 and CDR2: LNHDA and SQIVND (reference sequence).

This clone came up a few times. The genes are TRBV19 and TRBJ2-7; 7 bases match TRBD1. V gave up 6 bases and J gave up 3 bases; unmatched junction bases: 8. From germline, CDR1 is LNHDA and CDR2 SQIVND (reference sequence). The CDR3 runs to 14 residues. The CDR3 DNA follows: TGTGCCAGTAGAAACCCGGGACAGATCTACGAGCAGTACTTC. Its translation: CASRNPGQIYEQYF.

This chain connects TRBV6-2 or TRBV6-3 to TRBJ1-5; D not resolved. V was clipped by 2 bases and J by 1 base, with 3 bases between them. Germline assignment: CDR1 MNHEY and CDR2 SVGEGT. This CDR3 has 13 residues. CDR3 DNA sequence: TGTGCCAGCAGTTACGACAGCAATCAGCCCCAGCATTTT. Amino acids: CASSYDSNQPQHF.

CDR3 sequence reads: CASSAPIAGGHEQYF. As DNA, the CDR3 is TGTGCCAGCAGCGCCCCTATAGCGGGGGGACATGAGCAGTACTTC. The chain links TRBV7-2 to TRBJ2-7; 10 positions agree with TRBD2. This CDR3 spans 15 amino acids. The germline gives CDR1 SGHTA, CDR2 FQGNSA. Trimming at V came to 5 bases and at J to 7 bases, leaving 11 bases not matched to a gene.

This clone was found once. The CDR3 protein is CASSYLGDRGQPQHF. The CDR3 DNA sequence: TGTGCCAGCAGTTATCTTGGGGACCGGGGTCAGCCCCAGCATTTT. This chain joins TRBV6-5 and TRBJ1-5, with D maybe TRBD1 (5 bases). There are 15 residues in the CDR3. In germline, CDR1 is MNHEY, CDR2 SVGAGI. Trimming pared 3 bases from V and 6 bases from J, leaving 15 bases between.

The V gene is TRBV6-1, the J gene TRBJ1-2; D gene uncertain. CDR1 is MNHNS and CDR2 is SASEGT in the germline V gene. The CDR3 runs to 15 residues. Trimming left V 2 bases short and J 8 bases short, with 18 bases between. CDR3: CASSESRVPVVGYTF. CDR3 sequence (DNA): TGTGCCAGCAGTGAATCCCGGGTCCCAGTTGTAGGCTACACCTTC.